The sequence of this TCR beta chain was determined in a study of blood T cell repertoires in COVID-19. The overall study: Sites across the United States, Italy and Spain contributed samples from acute and convalescent COVID-19.

Germline CDR1 is SNHLY and CDR2 is FYNNEI. V lost 3 bases and J 0 bases, leaving 17 bases between the germline ends. The CDR3 length is 17 residues. Authors' analysis steps: Amplification with reference gene primers provided the estimates of nucleated cell counts. Sequencing used immunoSEQ multiplex PCR; TCRdb keeps in-frame clones, though not all of them. That table is the source of V, J and clone size, and D and trimming were worked out from the DNA. The table has about 140,000 clones, around 90% seen once; the top ten hold 5% to 6%. This clone has just one count. This clonotype originated in a human donor in a cohort sampled during active COVID-19. The rearrangement links TRBV2 to TRBJ2-5; weak D call: TRBD2 (6 bases). Sequenced input: peripheral blood. The CDR3 sequence is CASSDIRWRGNQETQYF. CDR3 in DNA: TGTGCCAGCAGTGATATTCGGTGGCGGGGAAACCAAGAGACCCAGTACTTC. The complete variable domain, with remaining parts taken from reference TRBV2 and TRBJ2-5, reads EPEVTQTPSHQVTQMGQEVILRCVPISNHLYFYWYRQILGQKVEFLVSFYNNEISEKSEIFDDQFSVERPDGSNFTLKIRSTKLEDSAMYFCASSDIRWRGNQETQYFGPGTRLLVL.